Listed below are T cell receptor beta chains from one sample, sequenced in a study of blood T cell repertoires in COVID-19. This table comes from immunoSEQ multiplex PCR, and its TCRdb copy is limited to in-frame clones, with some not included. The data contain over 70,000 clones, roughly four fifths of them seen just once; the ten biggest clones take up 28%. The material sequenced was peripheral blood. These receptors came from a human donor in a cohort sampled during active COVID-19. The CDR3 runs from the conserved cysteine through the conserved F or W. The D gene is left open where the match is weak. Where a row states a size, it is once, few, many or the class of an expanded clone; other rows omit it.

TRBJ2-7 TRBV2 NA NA TGTGCCAGCAGTGAGGACACCTACGAGCAGTACTTC CASSEDTYEQYF
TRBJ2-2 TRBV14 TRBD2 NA TGTGCCAGCAGCCAAGATCCCTGGACTAGCGGGGCCTATAACACCGGGGAGCTGTTTTTT CASSQDPWTSGAYNTGELFF
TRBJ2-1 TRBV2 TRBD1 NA TGTGCCAGCAGGGGGGACAGGGAACATAATGAGCAGTTCTTC CASRGDREHNEQFF
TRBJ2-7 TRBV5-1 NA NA TGCGCCAGCAGCTTGGAGGGGGAGTCCTACGAGCAGTACTTC CASSLEGESYEQYF
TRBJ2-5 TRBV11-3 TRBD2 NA TGTGCCAGCAGCTTAGGTCTAGCGGGGGTGGAGACCCAGTACTTC CASSLGLAGVETQYF
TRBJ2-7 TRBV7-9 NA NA TGTGCCAGCAGCTTAGTGGGGGCCCTGGTGCAGTACTTC CASSLVGALVQYF
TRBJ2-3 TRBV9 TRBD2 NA TGTGCCAGCAGCCTGAATAGCGGGGGGGCCGTAGATACGCAGTATTTT CASSLNSGGAVDTQYF
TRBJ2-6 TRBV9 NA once TGTGCCAGCAGCGGCACAACCGGGACACGTCTCTCTGGGGCCAACGTCCTGACTTTC CASSGTTGTRLSGANVLTF
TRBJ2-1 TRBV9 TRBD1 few TGTGCCAGCAGCGTCGGACTCGGGACAGGGCTAAATGAGCAGTTCTTC CASSVGLGTGLNEQFF
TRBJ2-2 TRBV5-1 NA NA TGCGCCAGCAGCTTGCCAGAGAACACCGGGGAGCTGTTTTTT CASSLPENTGELFF
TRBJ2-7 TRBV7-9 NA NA TGTGCCAGCAGCTTAGCGACTAACTCCTACGAGCAGTACTTC CASSLATNSYEQYF
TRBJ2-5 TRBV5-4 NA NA TGTGCCAGCAGCCTTAGACAGCAAGAGACCCAGTACTTC CASSLRQQETQYF
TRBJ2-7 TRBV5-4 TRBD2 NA TGTGCCAGCAGCCTCTATATAGCGGGGGGGCTCGGGGAGCAGTACTTC CASSLYIAGGLGEQYF
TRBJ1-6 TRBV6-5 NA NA TGTGCCAGCAGTTACTCCGGGGAGGCACCCCTCCACTTT CASSYSGEAPLHF
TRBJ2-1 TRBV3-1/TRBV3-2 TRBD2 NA TGTGCCAGCAGCCAACGGGGGGGCTTCACAGGAGAGCAGTTCTTC CASSQRGGFTGEQFF
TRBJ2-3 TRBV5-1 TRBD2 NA TGCGCCAGCAGCTTTAGCGGGGGAGGAACAGATACGCAGTATTTT CASSFSGGGTDTQYF
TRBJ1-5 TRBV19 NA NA TGTGCCAGTAGTAGCCGGCGGCAGGGGCGGCATTTT CASSSRRQGRHF
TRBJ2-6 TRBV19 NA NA TGTGCCAGTGTTGGAGGGGCCGGGGCCAACGTCCTGACTTTC CASVGGAGANVLTF
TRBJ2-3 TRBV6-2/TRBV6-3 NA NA TGTGCCAGCAGTACGGAGGCCGCGGTAGATACGCAGTATTTT CASSTEAAVDTQYF
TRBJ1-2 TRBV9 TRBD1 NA TGTGCCAGCAGCGCGGGGACAGGCCGTAACTATGGCTACACCTTC CASSAGTGRNYGYTF
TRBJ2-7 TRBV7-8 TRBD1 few TGTGCCAGCAGTTGGATACAGGGGGAGGCGCAGTACTTC CASSWIQGEAQYF